The 29 T cell receptor beta chains given below trace back to one sample, sequenced in a study of PD-1 blockade in classical Hodgkin lymphoma. The repertoire was sequenced with immunoSEQ multiplex PCR; TCRdb's copy has only in-frame clones and lacks some. The repertoire holds under 70,000 clones, with roughly 88% as singletons. In every patient, relapse followed autologous stem cell transplantation, while exposure to brentuximab vedotin differed. The material sequenced was peripheral blood mononuclear cells (PBMCs), taken at baseline. These receptors were taken from a human donor with classical Hodgkin lymphoma.

V is TRBV5-4 and J is TRBJ2-5, with 10 bases identical to TRBD1. The V segment lost 0 bases and the J segment 5 bases; nucleotides outside the gene matches: 10. This CDR3 is 17 amino acids long. Germline V gives CDR1 SGHNT, CDR2 YYREEE (reference sequence). CDR3 sequence reads: CASSLARGGTGDETQYF. CDR3 coding DNA: TGTGCCAGCAGCTTGGCGAGGGGGGGGACAGGGGACGAGACCCAGTACTTC.

The genes are TRBV25-1 and TRBJ2-7; TRBD1 matches at 9 bases. The CDR3 is 13 residues long. Trimming cost V 6 bases and J 3 bases; bases outside gene matches: 3. CDR1 is MGHDK, CDR2 SYGVNS, per germline. The CDR3 region has the DNA TGTGCCAGCAGCGGACAGGGGTACTACGAGCAGTACTTC. It is translated as CASSGQGYYEQYF.

The chain is built from TRBV7-9 and TRBJ2-1; 16 positions agree with TRBD2. The trim removed 5 bases at V and 13 bases at J, leaving 8 bases unmatched. The germline V gene has CDR1 SEHNR and CDR2 FQNEAQ (reference sequence). The CDR3 spans 15 residues. The CDR3 is CASSLPGLAGGRQFF. The CDR3 DNA reads as TGTGCCAGCAGCCTCCCGGGACTAGCGGGGGGGCGTCAGTTCTTC.

This clone has a single count. The CDR3 bases are TGCGCCAGCAGCCAAGGACTGAGCTACGAGCAGTACTTC. This codes for CASSQGLSYEQYF. The chain combines TRBV4-1 with TRBJ2-7; D gene unclear. The length of the CDR3 is 13 residues. V shed 1 base and J shed 3 bases, with 7 bases lying between them. Germline CDR1 MGHRA, CDR2 YSYEKL.

The V gene is TRBV7-9, the J gene TRBJ2-7; 7 nucleotides line up with TRBD1. This CDR3 spans 13 amino acids. V gave up 5 bases and J gave up 6 bases; unmatched junction bases: 7. The germline gives CDR1 SEHNR, CDR2 FQNEAQ (reference sequence). The CDR3 DNA reads TGTGCCAGCAGCCACACTGACAGGGCCGAGCAGTACTTC. Translated, it gives CASSHTDRAEQYF.

The rearrangement joins TRBV29-1 to TRBJ2-7, with D maybe TRBD2 (7 bases). V shed 7 bases and J shed 5 bases, with 15 bases lying between them. The CDR3 consists of 12 residues. Germline V CDR1 and CDR2: SQVTM, ANQGSEA. In DNA, the CDR3 is TGCAGCGCTGAGGGGGGGGCCCACGAGCAGTACTTC. Translating it yields CSAEGGAHEQYF.

V and J are TRBV27 and TRBJ1-2, with TRBD1 identical over 7 bases. Germline lookup yields CDR1 MNHEY and CDR2 SMNVEV (reference sequence). The length of the CDR3 is 15 residues. J lost 3 bases, V lost 1 base, and 5 bases had no gene match. This CDR3 is CASSLLAGGYYGYTF. CDR3 nucleotide sequence: TGTGCCAGCAGTTTATTGGCAGGGGGGTACTATGGCTACACCTTC.

V gene TRBV29-1 combines with J gene TRBJ1-2; D remains ambiguous. V dropped 7 bases and J dropped 2 bases, with 14 bases sitting between them. The germline V gene has CDR1 SQVTM and CDR2 ANQGSEA. This CDR3 comprises 13 residues. Written as DNA, the CDR3 is TGCAGCGCCGTTTTTGGGAACAACTATGGCTACACCTTC. Translation: CSAVFGNNYGYTF.

This clone has at least ten counts. The chain couples TRBV7-2 to TRBJ1-5; D might be TRBD1 (6 bases). V was pared by 5 bases and J by 0 bases, with 8 bases between. CDR1 and CDR2 (germline): SGHTA, FQGNSA. The CDR3 totals 14 residues. The CDR3 nucleotides read TGTGCCAGCAGCCCGGGGGCTAGCAATCAGCCCCAGCATTTT. Protein sequence: CASSPGASNQPQHF.

This clone was recorded once. The rearrangement joins TRBV29-1 to TRBJ2-5; 7 bases line up with TRBD2. V shed 4 bases and J 0 bases; nucleotides not matched to a gene: 8. The CDR3 has 15 amino acids. The germline V gene encodes CDR1 SQVTM and CDR2 ANQGSEA. CDR3 region: CSVGRRGNNQETQYF. CDR3 in DNA: TGCAGCGTTGGGAGGCGGGGGAATAACCAAGAGACCCAGTACTTC.

The chain has TRBV7-6 and TRBJ1-5; maybe TRBD1 (6 bases). Deletions cut 1 base from V and 3 bases from J, with 7 bases between. The CDR3 contains 14 residues. CDR1 is SGHVS, CDR2 FNYEAQ, per germline. As DNA, the CDR3 is TGTGCCAGCAGCTTAGGGACAGACAATCAGCCCCAGCATTTT. It translates to CASSLGTDNQPQHF.

The rearrangement uses TRBV6-6 and TRBJ1-1; TRBD1 might be the D (6 bases). V was pared by 0 bases and J by 1 base, with 12 bases between. This CDR3 comprises 16 residues. Germline V gene lookup returns CDR1 MNHNY and CDR2 SVGAGI (reference sequence). This chain's CDR3 is CASSYSLTGPNTEAFF. For the CDR3, the DNA is TGTGCCAGCAGTTACTCGTTGACAGGACCGAACACTGAAGCTTTCTTT.

The chain has TRBV4-2 and TRBJ1-2; D gene unclear. The V gene lost 0 bases and the J gene lost 8 bases, with 22 bases spanning the gap. Germline V CDR1 and CDR2: LGHNA, YNFKEQ. There are 17 residues in the CDR3. The CDR3 loop is CASSQDLNGARLGGYTF. The CDR3 DNA reads TGTGCCAGCAGCCAAGATCTAAACGGAGCCAGGCTAGGAGGCTACACCTTC.

The V and J genes are TRBV7-2 and TRBJ1-5; no reliable D call. V was clipped by 4 bases and J by 7 bases, with 11 bases between them. Germline-derived CDR1 and CDR2 are SGHTA and FQGNSA. This CDR3 has 13 residues. Written as DNA, the CDR3 is TGTGCCAGCAGCTCTCAAGGACCACAGCCCCAGCATTTT. This translates into CASSSQGPQPQHF.

This chain connects TRBV30 to TRBJ1-2; D unresolved. This CDR3 region has 11 residues. Trimming took 4 bases from V and 6 from J, leaving 9 bases between them. The germline gives CDR1 GTSNPN, CDR2 SVGIG (reference sequence). The CDR3 protein is CAWTRSHGYTF. Here the CDR3 DNA reads TGTGCCTGGACTCGGAGCCATGGCTACACCTTC.

The chain uses TRBV7-9 and TRBJ1-4; D uncertain. Trimming stripped 4 bases from V and 7 bases from J, with 13 bases between. The length of the CDR3 is 14 residues. Germline CDR1 reads SEHNR; CDR2 reads FQNEAQ (reference sequence). The CDR3 loop is CASSYGVLGEKLFF. DNA of the CDR3: TGTGCCAGCAGCTATGGCGTCCTGGGTGAAAAACTGTTTTTT. The full variable domain, with the rest looked up from reference TRBV7-9 and TRBJ1-4, is DTGVSQNPRHKITKRGQNVTFRCDPISEHNRLYWYRQTLGQGPEFLTYFQNEAQLEKSRLLSDRFSAERPKGSFSTLEIQRTEQGDSAMYLCASSYGVLGEKLFFGSGTQLSVL.

The CDR3, as DNA: TGTGCCAGCAGCTCGACAGGGCCCGGGTTTTACGAGCAGTACTTC. It yields the protein CASSSTGPGFYEQYF. This sequence joins TRBV7-9 and TRBJ2-5, with 7 nucleotides matching TRBD1. The J call may be wrong; the DNA end is better matched by TRBJ2-7. There are 15 residues in the CDR3. Germline V gene lookup returns CDR1 SEHNR and CDR2 FQNEAQ (reference sequence).

This clone was counted once. J is TRBJ2-7 and V is TRBV6-5; TRBD2 agrees at 12 bases. The germline CDR1 and CDR2 sequences are MNHEY and SVGAGI. The CDR3 length is 15 residues. V dropped 0 bases and J dropped 3; count of bases not matched to a gene: 0. The CDR3 region is CASSYSTSGGYEQYF. The CDR3 nucleotides are TGTGCCAGCAGTTACTCGACTAGCGGGGGCTACGAGCAGTACTTC.

CDR3 DNA: TGTGCCAGCAGCTTAGGGCCCGAATGGGGGGCCAAAAACATTCAGTACTTC. Translated: CASSLGPEWGAKNIQYF. This rearrangement joins TRBV7-2 to TRBJ2-4; perhaps D is TRBD1 or TRBD2 (5 bases each). The CDR3 runs 17 residues. Trimming shortened V by 1 base and J by 1 base, and 14 bases separated the two germline ends. Germline V CDR1 and CDR2: SGHTA, FQGNSA.

The J gene is TRBJ1-1, the V gene TRBV5-1, with D unclear. Germline CDR1 is SGHRS and CDR2 is YFSETQ. Trimming removed 0 bases at V and 1 base at J, with 10 bases between. The CDR3 spans 15 residues. The CDR3 sequence: CASSLVGTPNTEAFF. DNA of the CDR3: TGCGCCAGCAGCTTGGTCGGTACTCCGAACACTGAAGCTTTCTTT.

The chain joins TRBV6-1 to TRBJ2-7; possibly TRBD2 for D (5 bases). This CDR3 is built from 15 residues. Germline CDR1 reads MNHNS; CDR2 reads SASEGT. Between the trimmed V and J ends, which lost 4 bases and 3 bases, there was a span of 16 bases. The CDR3 reads CASSGYLALGYEQYF. For the CDR3, the DNA is TGTGCCAGCAGTGGGTACCTAGCTCTGGGCTACGAGCAGTACTTC.

The V gene is TRBV6-1, the J gene TRBJ1-1, with D perhaps matching TRBD1 (5 bases). The germline gives CDR1 MNHNS, CDR2 SASEGT. V lost 0 bases to trimming and J lost 4 bases, with 15 bases between them. This CDR3 is 16 amino acids long. The CDR3 coding sequence is TGTGCCAGCAGTGAAGCGCCGGGGGGGGGAAGCACTGAAGCTTTCTTT. Its protein product is CASSEAPGGGSTEAFF.

The sample holds one count of this clone. The rearrangement joins TRBV6-1 to TRBJ1-5; TRBD1 might be the D (5 bases). The CDR3 totals 13 residues. V was clipped by 6 bases and J by 5 bases, with 11 bases between them. In germline, CDR1 is MNHNS, CDR2 SASEGT. The CDR3 nucleotides read TGTGCCAGCAGCCGGGACGGCTATCAGCCCCAGCATTTT. Encoded protein: CASSRDGYQPQHF.

V gene TRBV5-1 combines with J gene TRBJ2-1, with 9 bases matching TRBD1. V dropped 4 bases and J dropped 0; count of bases not matched to a gene: 17. This CDR3 contains 20 residues. The germline gives CDR1 SGHRS, CDR2 YFSETQ. The DNA of the CDR3 is TGCGCCAGCAGCCCAGACGTATTACTGACGACAGGGGGCTCCTACAATGAGCAGTTCTTC. The encoded protein is CASSPDVLLTTGGSYNEQFF.

The CDR3 sequence is CASSYSSETQYF. The CDR3 bases are TGTGCCAGCAGTTACTCGTCGGAGACCCAGTACTTC. This rearrangement joins TRBV6-6 to TRBJ2-5, with D unresolved. The V gene lost 0 bases and the J gene lost 5 bases, with 4 bases spanning the gap. Germline V lookup: CDR1 MNHNY, CDR2 SVGAGI (reference sequence). The CDR3 consists of 12 residues.

The chain links TRBV10-3 to TRBJ1-1; tentative D call: TRBD1 (5 bases). V was trimmed by 0 bases and J by 11 bases, leaving 13 bases between them. This CDR3 is 13 amino acids long. Germline CDR1 is ENHRY and CDR2 is SYGVKD. The CDR3 loop is CAISESLRGGAFF. CDR3 nucleotide sequence: TGTGCCATCAGTGAGTCTCTTCGGGGGGGTGCTTTCTTT.

The rearrangement links TRBV25-1 to TRBJ2-4, with D perhaps matching TRBD1 or TRBD2 (5 bases each). Germline V CDR1 and CDR2: MGHDK, SYGVNS. Trimming shortened V by 6 bases and J by 5 bases, and 11 bases separated the two germline ends. The CDR3 is made up of 13 amino acids. Here the CDR3 reads CASRDGTENIQYF. The CDR3, as DNA: TGTGCCAGCAGGGACGGGACGGAAAACATTCAGTACTTC.

The table lists this clone with a few counts. The V call is TRBV5-8, the J call TRBJ2-7; D may be TRBD1 (6 bases). The CDR3 is 16 amino acids. Germline V gene data show CDR1 as SGHTS and CDR2 as YDEGEE. Deletions cut 3 bases from V and 0 bases from J, with 16 bases between. Here the CDR3 DNA reads TGTGCCAGCAGCTATAGGACAGCGAGTTTCTCCTACGAGCAGTACTTC. The encoded protein is CASSYRTASFSYEQYF. Full variable domain (rest looked up from reference TRBV5-8 and TRBJ2-7): EAGVTQSPTHLIKTRGQQATLRCSPISGHTSVYWYQQALGLGLQFLLWYDEGEERNRGNFPPRFSGRQFPNYSSELNVNALELEDSALYLCASSYRTASFSYEQYFGPGTRLTVT.

CDR3 DNA: TGTGCAAGTCGCGACACGCCGGGACAGGGGAGGGACATTCAGTACTTC. Translation: CASRDTPGQGRDIQYF. The chain couples TRBV12-2 to TRBJ2-4; TRBD1, the D gene given by the table, was not confirmed from the DNA. TRBV12-2 is a pseudogene locus. The CDR3 loop spans 16 amino acids.